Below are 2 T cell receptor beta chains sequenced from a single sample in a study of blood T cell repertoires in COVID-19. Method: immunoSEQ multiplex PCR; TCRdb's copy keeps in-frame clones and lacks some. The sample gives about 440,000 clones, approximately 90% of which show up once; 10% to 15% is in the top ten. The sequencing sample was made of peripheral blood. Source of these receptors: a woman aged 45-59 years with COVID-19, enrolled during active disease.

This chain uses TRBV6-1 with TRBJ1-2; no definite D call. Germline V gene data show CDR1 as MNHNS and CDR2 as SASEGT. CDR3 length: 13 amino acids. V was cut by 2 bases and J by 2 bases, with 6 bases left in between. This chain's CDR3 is CASSERENYGYTF. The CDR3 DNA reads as TGTGCCAGCAGTGAACGAGAGAACTATGGCTACACCTTC.

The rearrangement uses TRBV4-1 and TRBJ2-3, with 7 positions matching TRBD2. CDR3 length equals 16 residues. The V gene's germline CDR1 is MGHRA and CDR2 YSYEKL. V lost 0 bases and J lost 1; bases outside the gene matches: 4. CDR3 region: CASSQESSGGTDTQYF. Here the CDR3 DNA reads TGCGCCAGCAGCCAAGAATCCAGCGGGGGCACAGATACGCAGTATTTT.